This TCR beta chain comes out of a study of T cell responses to AZD1222 COVID-19 vaccine. Only one count was recorded for this clone. Measured with immunoSEQ multiplex PCR; TCRdb has only the in-frame clones, and not every one. Among 100,000 to 150,000 clones listed, around 89% were seen once. Germline CDR1 reads MRHNA; CDR2 reads SNTAGT. V lost 8 bases, J lost 2 bases, and 3 bases stayed unmatched. There are 13 residues in the CDR3. The sample consisted of peripheral blood, taken on day 0 of AZD1222 vaccination. The origin of this receptor is an adult in good health. This chain links TRBV6-4 with TRBJ1-2; 9 bases match TRBD1. The CDR3 region is CASRGQGNYGYTF. In DNA form, the CDR3 reads TGTGCCAGCCGGGGACAGGGCAACTATGGCTACACCTTC.